The next 6 T cell receptor beta chains were all read from a single sample in a study of T cells in Graves' hyperthyroidism and ophthalmopathy. Using RNA transcripts as the source, TCR beta CDR3 regions were amplified. The HTBI set primed first-round TCR CDR3 RT-PCR. TCRdb reprocessed the multiplex PCR reads via MiXCR and lists one record per CDR3 protein. The table shows about 250,000 distinct CDR3 sequences, with approximately 25% occurring only once. The sequenced material came from blood. These TCRs come from a woman aged 35 to 49 with Graves' ophthalmopathy.

This clonotype was observed at least ten times. The rearrangement joins TRBV4-1 to TRBJ2-7; 9 nucleotides agree with TRBD1. CDR3 size: 16 residues. Germline values: CDR1 MGHRA, CDR2 YSYEKL. Trimming cost V 4 bases and J 2 bases; bases outside gene matches: 9. CDR3 coding DNA: TGCGCCAGCAGCCTACCGGGGGACAGGGCTACCTACGAGCAGTACTTC. Translating it yields CASSLPGDRATYEQYF.

This clonotype was found a few times. The V call is TRBV30, the J call TRBJ1-2; D is possibly TRBD1 (5 bases). The CDR3 loop spans 12 amino acids. CDR1 and CDR2 (germline): GTSNPN, SVGIG (reference sequence). Trimming stripped 0 bases from V and 6 bases from J, with 8 bases between. CDR3 nucleotide sequence: TGTGCCTGGAGTGTACCAGGGAATGGCTACACCTTC. Translation gives CAWSVPGNGYTF.

The table lists this clonotype with many counts. This sequence joins TRBV28 and TRBJ1-1; D is uncertain. V lost 3 bases, J lost 4 bases, and 12 bases lay in between. Germline V gene lookup returns CDR1 MDHEN and CDR2 SYDVKM. The CDR3 runs 14 residues. CDR3 nucleotide sequence: TGTGCCAGCAGTTTCTCCGCTGGGTTCACTGAAGCTTTCTTT. Its protein product is CASSFSAGFTEAFF.

This clonotype was observed at least ten times. The gene calls are TRBV7-9 and TRBJ1-1; D is perhaps TRBD1 (6 bases). The V gene's germline CDR1 is SEHNR and CDR2 FQNEAQ (reference sequence). V was shortened by 5 bases and J by 11 bases, with 12 bases between the two germline ends. The length of the CDR3 is 11 residues. This CDR3 reads CASSRQESAFF. In DNA, the CDR3 is TGTGCCAGCAGCCGACAGGAGTCGGCTTTCTTT.

At least ten counts were recorded for this clonotype. The genes are TRBV6-2 or TRBV6-3 and TRBJ2-6; 12 bases line up with TRBD2. This CDR3 region has 19 residues. Trimming at V came to 0 bases and at J to 2 bases, leaving 5 bases not matched to a gene. Germline loops: CDR1 MNHEY, CDR2 SVGEGT. The CDR3 loop is CASSYSTSGRMAGANVLTF. In DNA form, the CDR3 reads TGTGCCAGCAGTTACTCGACTAGCGGGAGAATGGCTGGGGCCAACGTCCTGACTTTC.

This clonotype has at least ten counts. The chain has TRBV19 and TRBJ2-2, with a possible D match to TRBD1 (5 bases). CDR3 length: 15 residues. V lost 6 bases to trimming and J lost 8 bases, with 19 bases between them. Germline CDR1 is LNHDA and CDR2 is SQIVND (reference sequence). DNA of the CDR3: TGTGCCAGTAGCCGACGACAGAGTACGACAGGGGAGCTGTTTTTT. Protein: CASSRRQSTTGELFF.